The entry below gives a single T cell receptor beta chain sequence along with its context. This entry comes from a study of somatic mutations in cytotoxic T cells in rheumatoid arthritis. Study as a whole: Selected populations of V beta antibody-stained T cells underwent flow sorting at nearly 100% purity; these encompassed V beta1+ cells subjected to TCRB sequencing.

The CDR3 is made up of 12 amino acids. CDR1 and CDR2 from the germline V gene are ENHRY and SYGVKD. V was cut by 3 bases and J by 6 bases, with 8 bases left in between. Repertoires were generated with immunoSEQ multiplex PCR, while TCRdb's copy carries only in-frame clones and drops some. Seen here are roughly 20,000 clones, over 75% observed once, and the top ten hold under 15%. Sequenced material: CD8+ T cells sorted from blood. The chain links TRBV10-3 to TRBJ1-1; D is ambiguous. The sequence came from an adult with rheumatoid arthritis. The CDR3 nucleotides are TGTGCCATCAGTGATTTAGGTTCTGAAGCTTTCTTT. Protein: CAISDLGSEAFF.